The text below deals with one TCR beta chain. The data were taken from a study of shared clonotypes between healthy human individuals. The CDR3 is 18 residues long. CDR1 is SGHVS, CDR2 FQNEAQ, per germline. V gave up 1 base and J gave up 5 bases; unmatched junction bases: 15. How the authors handled the data: ImmunoSEQ output lacked quality scores and full-length reads, limiting matched filtering. This table comes from immunoSEQ multiplex PCR, and its TCRdb copy is limited to in-frame clones, with some not included. That table furnishes V, J and clone size, whereas the DNA furnished D and trimming. The data show about 1.5 million clones, 95% to 99% seen once.

The sequencing input was naive CD4+ T cells sorted from blood. The subset is: CD45RA+ positively selected. This TCR came from a man younger than 45 in good health. V is TRBV7-8 and J is TRBJ1-2; 8 bases align to TRBD1. In DNA form, the CDR3 reads TGTGCCAGCAGCTTAGAGTTCGGGGGACAGGTCGGATTATATGGCTACACCTTC. As protein: CASSLEFGGQVGLYGYTF.